This TCR beta chain was retrieved from a study of neurological immune-mediated disorders. This clonotype was observed many times. As healthy controls, volunteers from a blood bank in Maryland, USA, were used. Every sequencing run gave over 190 million TCR-beta sequences, taken from 15-18 subjects. TCRdb ran MiXCR on the 5' RACE reads and lists one entry per CDR3 protein. The table lists under 90,000 distinct CDR3 sequences, about a tenth of them singletons. Trimming shortened V by 1 base and J by 2 bases, and 13 bases separated the two germline ends. The CDR3 contains 15 residues. Germline V CDR1 and CDR2: SGHRS, YFSETQ.

The sequenced sample consisted of PBMCs. V usage is TRBV5-1 and J usage is TRBJ2-7; tentatively, D is TRBD1 (8 bases). The TCR comes from a man aged 35-49 years in good health. CDR3 sequence (DNA): TGCGCCAGCAGCTTGAACACAGGGGGGGCCTACGAGCAGTACTTC. This encodes CASSLNTGGAYEQYF.